Listed below are T cell receptor beta chains from one sample, sequenced in a study of T-cell reconstitution after alpha-beta-depleted transplantation in children. TCRdb passed the PCR reads through MiXCR, listing each CDR3 protein once. The profile shows about 870,000 distinct CDR3 sequences, 16% of them singletons. Material: PBMCs, mostly from graft donor cells, obtained 360 days after TCRalphabeta/CD19-depleted stem cell transplant. The receptor source for this set is a male patient between 5 and 17 years old who had a stem cell transplant for acute lymphoblastic leukemia, so the T cells may come from the graft donor. Both conserved end residues are part of each CDR3. A D gene is named only where the DNA matches it firmly. Expanded clones are given a class, and other clones once, few, many or no size at all.

V gene	D gene	clone size	J gene	CDR3 DNA	CDR3 protein
TRBV29-1	TRBD2	.	TRBJ2-1	TGCAGCGTTGCAGACGGGAGGGCCGGTAATGAGCAGTTCTTC	CSVADGRAGNEQFF
TRBV20-1	.	.	TRBJ2-7	TGCAGTGCTAGTTATGGCCGATCCTCCTACGAGCAGTACTTC	CSASYGRSSYEQYF
TRBV7-8	TRBD2	.	TRBJ2-5	TGTGCCAGCAGCTTAAACCGGGACTACCACGGCGAGACCCAGTACTTC	CASSLNRDYHGETQYF
TRBV5-1	.	.	TRBJ2-1	TGCGCCAGCCGTAGCGGCACGAACAATGAGCAGTTCTTC	CASRSGTNNEQFF
TRBV6-2/TRBV6-3	TRBD2	many	TRBJ2-1	TGTGCCGGGTACTCTAGCGGAGACAATGAGCAGTTCTTC	CAGYSSGDNEQFF
TRBV12-2	.	.	TRBJ2-1	TGTGCAAGTCGCTTAGCGCTCCCGAGTGGGCTAAACTTCTTC	CASRLALPSGLNFF
TRBV24-1	.	many	TRBJ2-5	TGTGCCACCAGTGACCCTGGGACTTCCCAAGAGACCCAGTACTTC	CATSDPGTSQETQYF
TRBV12-3/TRBV12-4	.	few	TRBJ1-5	TGTGCCAGCACCTTAGACCGACTAAATCAGCCCCAGCATTTT	CASTLDRLNQPQHF
TRBV29-1	.	.	TRBJ2-2	TGCAGCGCTACCCTTGACGGGATTAACACCGGGGAGCTGTTTTTT	CSATLDGINTGELFF
TRBV29-1	TRBD2	.	TRBJ2-3	TGCAGCGTATCCGGGACTAGCGGGAGGGTACCGGGTACGCAGTATTTT	CSVSGTSGRVPGTQYF
TRBV29-1	.	few	TRBJ2-7	TGCAGCGTTGAAGGGCCCAGGGTCGAGCAGTACTTC	CSVEGPRVEQYF